A single sample gave rise to the 27 T cell receptor beta chains below, sequenced in a study of T cell changes during pregnancy in multiple sclerosis. Clones were sequenced by immunoSEQ multiplex PCR, and TCRdb holds only the in-frame ones, with some missing. Of roughly 30,000 clones listed, under 90% are singletons. Sequenced here: CD8+ T cells from peripheral blood mononuclear cells, sampled after pregnancy. The source is a female donor with multiple sclerosis, enrolled in a pregnancy study.

The genes are TRBV15 and TRBJ1-1; 7 nucleotides agree with TRBD1. Germline V gene data show CDR1 as LNHNV and CDR2 as YYDKDF (reference sequence). The CDR3 spans 16 residues. V was clipped by 4 bases and J by 0 bases; unmatched bases: 8. The chain's CDR3 is CATSKGQSAMNTEAFF. The CDR3 coding sequence is TGTGCCACCAGCAAGGGACAGTCCGCTATGAACACTGAAGCTTTCTTT.

This rearrangement joins TRBV11-2 to TRBJ2-1; 9 bases align to TRBD2. The V gene end was trimmed by 3 bases and the J gene end by 7 bases; junction bases not matched to a gene: 7. Germline V gives CDR1 SGHAT, CDR2 FQNNGV. CDR3 length equals 15 residues. The CDR3 coding sequence is TGTGCCAGCAGCTTCCGGCGGGGGGGCATAAATGAGCAGTTCTTC. Translated: CASSFRRGGINEQFF.

This chain joins TRBV7-9 and TRBJ2-1; D not certain. The CDR3 has 13 amino acids. The V gene lost 6 bases and the J gene lost 7 bases, with 13 bases spanning the gap. Germline CDR1 SEHNR, CDR2 FQNEAQ (reference sequence). The CDR3 DNA sequence: TGTGCCAGCAGTCCAGCGATGCGGAATGAGCAGTTCTTC. Its translation: CASSPAMRNEQFF.

This rearrangement joins TRBV6-4 to TRBJ2-3; 12 positions match TRBD2. With 4 bases clipped from V and 5 bases from J, the junction kept 4 bases outside the gene matches. Per the germline V gene, CDR1 is MRHNA and CDR2 is SNTAGT. This CDR3 has 15 residues. CDR3 residues: CASSASGGAVDTQYF. The CDR3 nucleotides are TGTGCCAGCAGTGCTAGCGGGGGGGCCGTAGATACGCAGTATTTT.

The J gene is TRBJ2-3, the V gene TRBV6-4; 13 nucleotides agree with TRBD2. V dropped 6 bases and J dropped 4; count of bases not matched to a gene: 4. The germline V gene has CDR1 MRHNA and CDR2 SNTAGT. The CDR3 extends over 15 amino acids. The CDR3 is CASSSGTSGADTQYF. The CDR3 DNA follows: TGTGCCAGCAGCTCCGGGACTAGCGGGGCAGATACGCAGTATTTT.

The gene calls are TRBV19 and TRBJ1-1; perhaps TRBD1 as D (5 bases). Germline CDR1 LNHDA, CDR2 SQIVND (reference sequence). The CDR3 loop spans 13 amino acids. The ends were cut back, 3 bases at V and 1 base at J, with 6 bases in the middle. CDR3 bases: TGTGCCAGTAGTATTACAGGGAACACTGAAGCTTTCTTT. It yields the protein CASSITGNTEAFF. The full variable domain, completed using reference TRBV19 and TRBJ1-1, is DGGITQSPKYLFRKEGQNVTLSCEQNLNHDAMYWYRQDPGQGLRLIYYSQIVNDFQKGDIAEGYSVSREKKESFPLTVTSAQKNPTAFYLCASSITGNTEAFFGQGTRLTVV.

The V call is TRBV7-6, the J call TRBJ2-7, with D hard to call. CDR3 length: 16 amino acids. CDR1 SGHVS and CDR2 FNYEAQ come from the germline V gene. V was shortened by 5 bases and J by 0 bases, with 17 bases between the two germline ends. The CDR3 loop reads CASSPGPRKSSYEQYF. The DNA for the CDR3 is TGTGCCAGCAGCCCAGGTCCCCGCAAGAGCTCCTACGAGCAGTACTTC.

V is TRBV18 and J is TRBJ2-3, with 12 bases that match TRBD2. This CDR3 has 19 amino acids. CDR1 is KGHSH and CDR2 is LQKENI in the germline V gene. Germline trimming cut 0 bases from V and 3 bases from J; bases unmatched to any gene: 10. Written as DNA, the CDR3 is TGTGCCAGCTCACCACCCGCTAGCGGGGGGGCCGAGGGTACAGATACGCAGTATTTT. Amino acids: CASSPPASGGAEGTDTQYF.

As for this clone: The junction does not match germline at one end; this may be a read error. This chain uses TRBV4-3 with TRBJ1-6, with a tentative D call TRBD1 (5 bases). This CDR3 is built from 16 residues. CDR1 LGHNA and CDR2 YSLEER come from the germline V gene. The CDR3 DNA sequence: TGCGCCAGCAGCCAAGATGGGGACTCCTATAGTTCACCCCTCCACTTT. Translation: CASSQDGDSYSSPLHF.

This rearrangement joins TRBV5-1 to TRBJ1-2, with D maybe TRBD1 (6 bases). Germline V gene lookup returns CDR1 SGHRS and CDR2 YFSETQ. Trimming pared 4 bases from V and 6 bases from J, leaving 19 bases between. The CDR3 has 15 residues. CDR3 sequence: CASSVDRNPGDGYTF. CDR3 sequence (DNA): TGCGCCAGCAGCGTGGACAGAAACCCCGGGGATGGCTACACCTTC. Supplemented by reference TRBV5-1 and TRBJ1-2, the full variable domain reads KAGVTQTPRYLIKTRGQQVTLSCSPISGHRSVSWYQQTPGQGLQFLFEYFSETQRNKGNFPGRFSGRQFSNSRSEMNVSTLELGDSALYLCASSVDRNPGDGYTFGSGTRLTVV.

This rearrangement joins TRBV5-6 to TRBJ2-7, with 7 nucleotides matching TRBD2. Germline trimming cut 3 bases from V and 2 bases from J; bases unmatched to any gene: 5. This CDR3 has 14 amino acids. Looked up from germline, CDR1 is SGHDT and CDR2 is YYEEEE. CDR3 protein: CASSSGTKTYEQYF. CDR3 sequence (DNA): TGTGCCAGCAGCTCCGGGACTAAGACCTACGAGCAGTACTTC.

This chain uses TRBV10-3 with TRBJ2-7, with D perhaps TRBD2 (5 bases). Between the trimmed V and J ends, which lost 8 bases and 1 base, there was a span of 9 bases. Germline V CDR1 and CDR2: ENHRY, SYGVKD. This CDR3 is built from 12 residues. CDR3 sequence (DNA): TGTGCCATCCGGACGGGATCCTACGAGCAGTACTTC. Protein sequence: CAIRTGSYEQYF.

This sequence joins TRBV5-1 and TRBJ1-3; D may be TRBD1 (5 bases). The CDR3 totals 14 residues. The germline gives CDR1 SGHRS, CDR2 YFSETQ. Trimming cost V 4 bases and J 4 bases, with 12 bases left between them. The CDR3 loop is CASSLAAGGNTIYF. The DNA of the CDR3 is TGCGCCAGCAGCCTGGCGGCAGGGGGAAACACCATATATTTT. The full variable domain, rest sourced from reference TRBV5-1 and TRBJ1-3, is KAGVTQTPRYLIKTRGQQVTLSCSPISGHRSVSWYQQTPGQGLQFLFEYFSETQRNKGNFPGRFSGRQFSNSRSEMNVSTLELGDSALYLCASSLAAGGNTIYFGEGSWLTVV.

The genes are TRBV7-8 and TRBJ2-5; 13 positions match TRBD2. The junction had 8 bases not matched to a gene; V was cut back by 5 bases and J by 5 bases. The CDR3 spans 16 residues. In germline, CDR1 is SGHVS, CDR2 FQNEAQ. In DNA, the CDR3 is TGTGCCAGCAGCCGGGGACTAGCGGGGTCCATGGAGACCCAGTACTTC. This encodes CASSRGLAGSMETQYF.

CDR3 protein: CASSLGTSGGAPFQETQYF. DNA for the CDR3: TGCGCCAGCAGCCTCGGGACTAGCGGGGGGGCGCCCTTCCAAGAGACCCAGTACTTC. The chain carries TRBV4-1 and TRBJ2-5; 16 positions match TRBD2. CDR3 length equals 19 residues. Germline CDR1 is MGHRA and CDR2 is YSYEKL. Unmatched junction bases numbered 9, after V lost 4 bases and J lost 1 base.

This sequence joins TRBV27 and TRBJ2-5; no reliable D call. The length of the CDR3 is 11 residues. Between the trimmed V and J ends, which lost 7 bases and 4 bases, there was a span of 7 bases. Germline V CDR1 and CDR2: MNHEY, SMNVEV (reference sequence). In DNA, the CDR3 is TGTGCCAGCAAATACGGAGAGACCCAGTACTTC. Protein sequence: CASKYGETQYF.

This rearrangement joins TRBV4-2 to TRBJ1-1; 9 nucleotides line up with TRBD1. The CDR3 length is 14 residues. Germline V gene lookup returns CDR1 LGHNA and CDR2 YNFKEQ. Trimming cost V 0 bases and J 11 bases; bases outside gene matches: 7. The CDR3 DNA follows: TGTGCCAGCAGCCAAGAGCTAGACAGGGGGGATGCTTTCTTT. Its protein is CASSQELDRGDAFF.

CDR3 bases: TGCAGCGTCCAACAGGGGGCCGGCTATGGCTACACCTTC. It translates to CSVQQGAGYGYTF. The chain recombines TRBV29-1 with TRBJ1-2; 9 positions match TRBD1. Germline assignment: CDR1 SQVTM and CDR2 ANQGSEA. V lost 6 bases to trimming and J lost 4 bases; unmatched junction nucleotides: 6. The CDR3 length is 13 residues.

V usage is TRBV4-2 and J usage is TRBJ1-2; TRBD1 might be the D (5 bases). The V and J ends lost 3 bases and 3 bases respectively, with 14 bases between them. Germline assignment: CDR1 LGHNA and CDR2 YNFKEQ. The CDR3 runs 15 residues. This CDR3 is CASSQRDGSYYGYTF. In DNA, the CDR3 is TGTGCCAGCAGCCAGCGGGACGGCTCCTACTATGGCTACACCTTC.

The chain joins TRBV9 to TRBJ1-3; D perhaps matches TRBD1 (5 bases). The CDR3 is 14 amino acids. The germline V gene has CDR1 SGDLS and CDR2 YYNGEE. Trimming shortened V by 0 bases and J by 8 bases, and 12 bases separated the two germline ends. In DNA, the CDR3 is TGTGCCAGCAGCGTAGCTGCGGGGGGTGACACCATATATTTT. This sequence encodes CASSVAAGGDTIYF. Full variable domain (remainder filled in from reference TRBV9 and TRBJ1-3): DSGVTQTPKHLITATGQRVTLRCSPRSGDLSVYWYQQSLDQGLQFLIQYYNGEERAKGNILERFSAQQFPDLHSELNLSSLELGDSALYFCASSVAAGGDTIYFGEGSWLTVV.

The chain couples TRBV13 to TRBJ2-7; tentatively, D is TRBD2 (5 bases). CDR1 is PRHDT and CDR2 is FYEKMQ in the germline V gene (reference sequence). The CDR3 is 13 amino acids. V was shortened by 2 bases and J by 3 bases, with 8 bases between the two germline ends. The CDR3 region has the DNA TGTGCCAGCAGCTTAAGGGCGGGCTACGAGCAGTACTTC. Amino acid sequence: CASSLRAGYEQYF.

The chain combines TRBV10-3 with TRBJ1-1, with D perhaps matching TRBD1 (5 bases). Trimming stripped 2 bases from V and 2 bases from J, with 9 bases between. From germline, CDR1 is ENHRY and CDR2 SYGVKD. The CDR3 consists of 14 residues. CDR3 loop: CAISEDSSNTEAFF. For the CDR3, the DNA is TGTGCCATCAGTGAGGACAGCTCAAACACTGAAGCTTTCTTT.

V is TRBV13 and J is TRBJ1-5, with TRBD1 matching 9 bases. Germline-derived CDR1 and CDR2 are PRHDT and FYEKMQ (reference sequence). V shed 3 bases and J 6 bases; nucleotides not matched to a gene: 3. The CDR3 is made up of 14 amino acids. CDR3 sequence (DNA): TGTGCCAGCAGCTTGGGACAGGGAGTTCAGCCCCAGCATTTT. Translating gives CASSLGQGVQPQHF. The variable domain in full, completed from reference TRBV13 and TRBJ1-5, reads AAGVIQSPRHLIKEKRETATLKCYPIPRHDTVYWYQQGPGQDPQFLISFYEKMQSDKGSIPDRFSAQQFSDYHSELNMSSLELGDSALYFCASSLGQGVQPQHFGDGTRLSIL.

The chain is built from TRBV4-3 and TRBJ2-7, with D perhaps matching TRBD1 (6 bases). Looked up from germline, CDR1 is LGHNA and CDR2 is YSLEER. The length of the CDR3 is 15 residues. V gave up 6 bases and J gave up 0 bases, with 15 bases separating them. CDR3 coding DNA: TGCGCCAGCAGTGAGTCCCCGGACAGCTCCTACGAGCAGTACTTC. It encodes CASSESPDSSYEQYF.

This chain's CDR3 is CASSQEGWEVGVGLGYTF. The CDR3 DNA reads as TGCGCCAGCAGCCAAGAAGGATGGGAGGTGGGGGTCGGCCTTGGCTACACCTTC. V is TRBV4-3 and J is TRBJ1-2, with D possibly being TRBD1 (5 bases). CDR1 LGHNA and CDR2 YSLEER come from the germline V gene. The V end was cut by 0 bases, the J end by 7 bases, with 24 bases between. This CDR3 has 18 amino acids.

CDR3 protein: CATSREKRGVDTQYF. The CDR3 bases are TGTGCCACCAGCAGAGAGAAGCGGGGGGTAGATACGCAGTATTTT. V usage is TRBV15 and J usage is TRBJ2-3; TRBD2 matches at 9 bases. The CDR3 is 15 residues long. The V segment lost 0 bases and the J segment 5 bases; nucleotides outside the gene matches: 3. The germline CDR1 and CDR2 sequences are LNHNV and YYDKDF (reference sequence).

The chain uses TRBV4-2 and TRBJ1-5; tentatively, D is TRBD1 (6 bases). V lost 3 bases to trimming and J lost 4 bases, with 13 bases between them. This CDR3 contains 15 residues. Germline values: CDR1 LGHNA, CDR2 YNFKEQ. CDR3 region: CASSQGNRANQPQHF. CDR3 sequence (DNA): TGTGCCAGCAGCCAGGGGAACAGGGCTAATCAGCCCCAGCATTTT.